Reported below is one TCR beta chain. The antigen remains undetermined. There were likely unrecorded immune exposures, though donors were nominally healthy when sampled. This record comes from a study of cytomegalovirus exposure and HLA in healthy donors. The study ran its PCR with 60 Vbeta and 13 Jbeta primers. Assay used: immunoSEQ multiplex PCR; TCRdb lists only in-frame clones, some missing. This table holds fewer than 200,000 clones, around 80% found once. Study observations and caveats: Previous analysis showed most TCR beta V segments were productive about 90% or about 30% of the time. Analysis was carried out at a later point, and it linked a missense DCLRE1C variant to TCR beta V- and J-gene trimming.

Input material: PBMCs. The TCR was taken from a female donor in good health and CMV-seronegative.

CDR3 protein: CAWSREGQPQHF. CDR3 coding DNA: TGTGCCTGGAGCAGGGAAGGGCAGCCCCAGCATTTT. This chain joins TRBV30 and TRBJ1-5, with a tentative D call TRBD1 (5 bases). The V end was cut by 3 bases, the J end by 7 bases, with 10 bases between. The CDR3 runs 12 residues. The germline V gene encodes CDR1 GTSNPN and CDR2 SVGIG (reference sequence).